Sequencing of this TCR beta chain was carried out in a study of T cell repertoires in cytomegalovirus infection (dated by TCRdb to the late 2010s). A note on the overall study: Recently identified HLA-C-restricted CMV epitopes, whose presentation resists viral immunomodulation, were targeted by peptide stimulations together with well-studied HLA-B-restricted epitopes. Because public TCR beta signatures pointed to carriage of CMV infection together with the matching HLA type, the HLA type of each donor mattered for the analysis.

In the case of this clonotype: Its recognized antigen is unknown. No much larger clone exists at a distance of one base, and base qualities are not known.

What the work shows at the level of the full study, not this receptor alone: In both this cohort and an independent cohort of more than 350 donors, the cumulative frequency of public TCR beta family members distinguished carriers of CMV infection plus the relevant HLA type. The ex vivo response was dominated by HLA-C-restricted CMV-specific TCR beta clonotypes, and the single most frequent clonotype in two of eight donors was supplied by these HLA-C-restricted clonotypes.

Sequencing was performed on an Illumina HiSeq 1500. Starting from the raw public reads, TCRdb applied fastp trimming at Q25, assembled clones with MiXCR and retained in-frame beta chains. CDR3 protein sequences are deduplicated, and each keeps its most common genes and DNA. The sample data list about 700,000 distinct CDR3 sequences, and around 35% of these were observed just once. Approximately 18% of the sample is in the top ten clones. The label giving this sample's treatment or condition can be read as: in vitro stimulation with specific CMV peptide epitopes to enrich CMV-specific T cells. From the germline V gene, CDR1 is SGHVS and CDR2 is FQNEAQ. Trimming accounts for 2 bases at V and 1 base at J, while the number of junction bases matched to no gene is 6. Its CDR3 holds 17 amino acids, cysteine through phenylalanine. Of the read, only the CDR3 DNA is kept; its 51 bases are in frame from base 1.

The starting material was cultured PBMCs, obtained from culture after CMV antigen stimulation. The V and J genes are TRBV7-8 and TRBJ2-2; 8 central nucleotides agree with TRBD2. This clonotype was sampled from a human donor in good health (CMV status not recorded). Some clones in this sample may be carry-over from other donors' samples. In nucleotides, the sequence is TGTGCCAGCAGCTTATCGGGAGGGGCGGGGAACACCGGGGAGCTGTTTTTT. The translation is CASSLSGGAGNTGELFF. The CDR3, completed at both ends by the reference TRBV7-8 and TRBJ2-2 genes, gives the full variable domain GAGVSQSPRYKVAKRGQDVALRCDPISGHVSLFWYQQALGQGPEFLTYFQNEAQLDKSGLPSDRFFAERPEGSVSTLKIQRTQQEDSAVYLCASSLSGGAGNTGELFFGEGSRLTVL.